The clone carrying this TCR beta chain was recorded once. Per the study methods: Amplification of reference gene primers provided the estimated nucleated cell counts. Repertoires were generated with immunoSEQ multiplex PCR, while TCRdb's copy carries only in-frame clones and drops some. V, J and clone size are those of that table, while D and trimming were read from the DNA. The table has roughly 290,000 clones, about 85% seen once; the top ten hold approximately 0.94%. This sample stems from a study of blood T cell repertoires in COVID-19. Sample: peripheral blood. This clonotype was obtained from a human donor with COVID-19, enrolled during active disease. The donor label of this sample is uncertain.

CDR3 sequence reads: CASSWGQGYEKLFF. The CDR3, as DNA: TGTGCCAGCAGCTGGGGACAGGGGTATGAAAAACTGTTTTTT. The chain uses TRBV5-5 and TRBJ1-4; the match to TRBD1 covers 10 bases. The CDR3 loop spans 14 amino acids. Germline V gene sequence: CDR1 SGHKS, CDR2 YYEKEE (reference sequence). The trim removed 3 bases at V and 6 bases at J, leaving 2 bases unmatched.